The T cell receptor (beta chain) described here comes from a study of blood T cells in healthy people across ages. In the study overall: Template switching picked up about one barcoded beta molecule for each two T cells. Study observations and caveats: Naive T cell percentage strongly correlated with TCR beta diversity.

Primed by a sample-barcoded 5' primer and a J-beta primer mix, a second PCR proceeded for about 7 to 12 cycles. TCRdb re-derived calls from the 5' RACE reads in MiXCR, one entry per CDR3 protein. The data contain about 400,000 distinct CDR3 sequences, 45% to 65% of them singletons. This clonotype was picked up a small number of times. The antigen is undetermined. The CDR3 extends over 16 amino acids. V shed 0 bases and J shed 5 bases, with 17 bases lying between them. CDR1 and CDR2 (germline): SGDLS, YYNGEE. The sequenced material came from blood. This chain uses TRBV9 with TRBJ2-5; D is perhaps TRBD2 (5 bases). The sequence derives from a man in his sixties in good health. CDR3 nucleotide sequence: TGTGCCAGCAGCGTAGTAGGCGGGCTATTGGGGGAGACCCAGTACTTC. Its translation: CASSVVGGLLGETQYF.